The 8 T cell receptor beta chains in this list originate from one sample, sequenced in a study of neurological immune-mediated disorders (dated by TCRdb to the late 2010s). Library generation was performed with 5' RACE. Sequenced using an Illumina HiSeq 2500. In TCRdb, the public reads were trimmed at Q25 with fastp and aligned with MiXCR, with productive beta chains retained. Every CDR3 protein is listed once, alongside the most common genes and DNA of its rows. This sample is represented by approximately 36,000 distinct CDR3 sequences; about 3.3% of them were singletons. The ten largest clones represent roughly 7.7% of the sample. In the paper's terms, the time point label means: longitudinal time-point 1 (baseline). The source material was PBMCs. These receptors all stem from an older woman with multiple sclerosis.

This clonotype has a count of ten or more. The chain carries TRBV20-1 and TRBJ2-6; perhaps TRBD1 as D (5 bases). This CDR3 has 16 residues. Germline loops: CDR1 DFQATT, CDR2 SNEGSKA (reference sequence). V shed 2 bases and J shed 0 bases, with 11 bases lying between them. The CDR3 DNA sequence: TGCAGTGCTAGAAGTGACAGAGCCTCTGGGGCCAACGTCCTGACTTTC. It specifies CSARSDRASGANVLTF.

This clonotype has ten or more counts. The chain links TRBV5-1 to TRBJ2-2, with D unresolved. The ends were cut back, 0 bases at V and 6 bases at J, with 12 bases in the middle. The CDR3 has 15 residues. Germline lookup yields CDR1 SGHRS and CDR2 YFSETQ. CDR3 amino acids: CASSLVLEAAGELFF. CDR3 DNA: TGCGCCAGCAGCTTGGTCCTTGAAGCAGCCGGGGAGCTGTTTTTT. Full variable domain (rest looked up from reference TRBV5-1 and TRBJ2-2): KAGVTQTPRYLIKTRGQQVTLSCSPISGHRSVSWYQQTPGQGLQFLFEYFSETQRNKGNFPGRFSGRQFSNSRSEMNVSTLELGDSALYLCASSLVLEAAGELFFGEGSRLTVL.

This clonotype was seen at least ten times. The chain combines TRBV5-1 with TRBJ1-4; 10 nucleotides match TRBD1. After removal of 4 bases from V and 8 bases from J, the junction contained 8 bases not matched to a gene. This CDR3 comprises 15 residues. CDR1 SGHRS and CDR2 YFSETQ come from the germline V gene. CDR3 nucleotide sequence: TGCGCCAGCAGCCTATGGGGACAGGGGAAGGAAAAACTGTTTTTT. Residues: CASSLWGQGKEKLFF.

This clonotype occurred many times. V usage is TRBV5-1 and J usage is TRBJ2-3; 8 nucleotides agree with TRBD1. The V gene end was trimmed by 4 bases and the J gene end by 2 bases; junction bases not matched to a gene: 9. The CDR3 has 16 amino acids. From germline, CDR1 is SGHRS and CDR2 YFSETQ. The CDR3 DNA reads TGCGCCAGCAGCGCCCAGGGGGCAGGAAACACAGATACGCAGTATTTT. It specifies CASSAQGAGNTDTQYF.

Relative to its sample, this clonotype is medium-sized. V gene TRBV28 combines with J gene TRBJ2-1, with 10 bases fitting TRBD1. The CDR3 is 15 residues long. Germline CDR1 MDHEN, CDR2 SYDVKM. V lost 6 bases, J lost 4 bases, and 6 bases stayed unmatched. CDR3 DNA: TGTGCCAGCAGCGGGCCGGGACAGGGGTACAATGAGCAGTTCTTC. It codes for CASSGPGQGYNEQFF.

This clonotype was counted at least ten times. The chain carries TRBV7-9 and TRBJ2-1; 7 bases match TRBD1. V lost 4 bases and J lost 2; bases outside the gene matches: 5. Germline CDR1 is SEHNR and CDR2 is FQNEAQ (reference sequence). The CDR3 has 15 residues. CDR3 amino acids: CASSYRTGPYNEQFF. CDR3 nucleotides: TGTGCCAGCAGCTATCGGACAGGTCCCTACAATGAGCAGTTCTTC.

There are many counts of this clonotype. DNA of the CDR3: TGCGCCAGCAGCTTGAGTGTGCGGGATGAGCAGTTCTTC. This gives the protein CASSLSVRDEQFF. V usage is TRBV5-1 and J usage is TRBJ2-1; D possibly corresponds to TRBD2 (5 bases). The V end was cut by 1 base, the J end by 8 bases, with 10 bases between. The CDR3 covers 13 residues. Per germline, CDR1 SGHRS and CDR2 YFSETQ.

The chain carries TRBV12-3 or TRBV12-4 and TRBJ2-2; a possible D gene is TRBD1 (6 bases). The CDR3 sequence is 15 residues long. V was cut by 7 bases and J by 0 bases, with 12 bases left in between. The CDR3 DNA is TGTGCCAGCACCCAGGGGACGGCGAACACCGGGGAGCTGTTTTTT. Translated, it gives CASTQGTANTGELFF.